The clone carrying this TCR beta chain appeared a few times. This sample is drawn from a study of blood T cell repertoires in COVID-19. Study context: Sites in the United States, Italy and Spain provided acute and convalescent COVID-19 samples. PBMCs, B-cell-depleted T cells, or T cells provided the cDNA or gDNA that made up the material.

V lost 0 bases, J lost 3 bases, and 2 bases stayed unmatched. Germline V gene data show CDR1 as SGHAT and CDR2 as FQDESV (reference sequence). The CDR3 consists of 16 residues. Original handling: Estimation of nucleated cell counts was performed using reference gene primer amplification. Sequenced by immunoSEQ multiplex PCR; TCRdb stores in-frame clones only, minus some. V and J calls and clone size are as listed in that table; D and trimming were resolved from the DNA. This sample has roughly 260,000 clones, with roughly 90% found just once. The TCR sequence derives from a man between 60 and 75 years old who had recovered from COVID-19. Sequenced material: peripheral blood. J is TRBJ2-1 and V is TRBV11-1; 10 bases map to TRBD1. As DNA, the CDR3 is TGTGCCAGCAGCTTAGCGTGGACAGGGGGCTACAATGAGCAGTTCTTC. Amino acids: CASSLAWTGGYNEQFF.